Presented here are 13 T cell receptor beta chains from one specimen sequenced in a study of cytomegalovirus exposure and HLA in healthy donors. Primers: 60 Vbeta forward and 13 Jbeta reverse. Here immunoSEQ multiplex PCR was the method, and the copy in TCRdb shows in-frame clones only, minus some. The table records roughly 100,000 clones, around four fifths of them present only once. What was sequenced was PBMCs. The receptors come from a woman between 40 and 55 years old in good health and CMV-seropositive.

This clone showed up just a few times. This CDR3 reads CATSGQVIGELFF. The CDR3 DNA sequence: TGTGCCACCTCGGGACAGGTCATCGGGGAGCTGTTTTTT. The chain has TRBV6-1 and TRBJ2-2; TRBD1 matches at 8 bases. V lost 10 bases, J lost 7 bases, and 8 bases stayed unmatched. The CDR3 is 13 amino acids. Germline V CDR1 and CDR2: MNHNS, SASEGT.

The chain employs TRBV2 and TRBJ1-5; TRBD1 matches 9 bases. Germline V gives CDR1 SNHLY, CDR2 FYNNEI. V was pared by 5 bases and J by 7 bases, with 30 bases of the junction left unmatched. CDR3 size: 22 residues. CDR3 residues: CASSSETGSGHRWDRESQPQHF. The DNA of the CDR3 is TGTGCCAGCAGTTCGGAAACAGGGAGCGGGCATCGGTGGGACAGGGAATCCCAGCCCCAGCATTTT.

The table lists this clone with a few counts. The chain links TRBV19 to TRBJ1-2, with 10 bases matching TRBD1. Trimming removed 5 bases from V and 4 bases from J; junction bases left unmatched: 4. The CDR3 has 14 amino acids. Looked up from germline, CDR1 is LNHDA and CDR2 is SQIVND (reference sequence). CDR3 sequence: CASSGTGEVYGYTF. CDR3 DNA: TGTGCCAGTAGTGGGACAGGGGAGGTCTATGGCTACACCTTC. The full variable domain, in which reference TRBV19 and TRBJ1-2 provide the parts outside the CDR3, is DGGITQSPKYLFRKEGQNVTLSCEQNLNHDAMYWYRQDPGQGLRLIYYSQIVNDFQKGDIAEGYSVSREKKESFPLTVTSAQKNPTAFYLCASSGTGEVYGYTFGSGTRLTVV.

This chain uses TRBV29-1 with TRBJ2-3; D is ambiguous. CDR1 is SQVTM and CDR2 is ANQGSEA in the germline V gene. The germline V and J ends were trimmed by 3 bases and 0 bases, with 7 bases remaining between them. This CDR3 has 13 residues. As DNA, the CDR3 is TGCAGCGTTGAGGGCAGGAGCACAGATACGCAGTATTTT. The encoded protein is CSVEGRSTDTQYF.

The chain joins TRBV5-6 to TRBJ2-3; TRBD2 matches 9 bases. The V gene's germline CDR1 is SGHDT and CDR2 YYEEEE. After removal of 0 bases from V and 3 bases from J, the junction contained 8 bases not matched to a gene. CDR3 length: 17 residues. Here the CDR3 DNA reads TGTGCCAGCAGCTTGGCCTCGGTAGCGGGAGAGACAGATACGCAGTATTTT. This sequence encodes CASSLASVAGETDTQYF.

The CDR3 coding sequence is TGTGCCAGCAGCCCAGGGACTAGCGGGCCCGAGCAGTACTTC. Its protein is CASSPGTSGPEQYF. This rearrangement joins TRBV5-4 to TRBJ2-7, with TRBD2 identical over 12 bases. After removal of 4 bases from V and 6 bases from J, the junction contained 5 bases not matched to a gene. Germline CDR1 SGHNT, CDR2 YYREEE (reference sequence). The CDR3 totals 14 residues.

The rearrangement links TRBV27 to TRBJ2-5; no firm D call. The V gene's germline CDR1 is MNHEY and CDR2 SMNVEV (reference sequence). This CDR3 is built from 13 residues. V was cut by 3 bases and J by 5 bases, with 10 bases left in between. The CDR3 protein is CASSFSGPETQYF. DNA for the CDR3: TGTGCCAGCAGTTTCTCTGGGCCCGAGACCCAGTACTTC.

This clone was found once. In nucleotides, the CDR3 is TGTGCCAGTATCAACAGGGGAGTAAACTATGGCTACACCTTC. This translates into CASINRGVNYGYTF. This sequence joins TRBV19 and TRBJ1-2, with 7 bases that match TRBD1. The V gene's germline CDR1 is LNHDA and CDR2 SQIVND (reference sequence). This CDR3 has 14 residues. The V gene end was trimmed by 7 bases and the J gene end by 2 bases; junction bases not matched to a gene: 7. Combining the CDR3 with reference TRBV19 and TRBJ1-2 gives the whole variable domain DGGITQSPKYLFRKEGQNVTLSCEQNLNHDAMYWYRQDPGQGLRLIYYSQIVNDFQKGDIAEGYSVSREKKESFPLTVTSAQKNPTAFYLCASINRGVNYGYTFGSGTRLTVV.

This sequence joins TRBV5-1 and TRBJ2-7; TRBD2 might be the D (6 bases). Germline V gene sequence: CDR1 SGHRS, CDR2 YFSETQ. The CDR3 spans 16 residues. V was shortened by 2 bases and J by 0 bases, with 15 bases between the two germline ends. The CDR3 reads CASSFQPGLSSYEQYF. CDR3 in DNA: TGCGCCAGCAGCTTTCAGCCGGGACTCAGCTCCTACGAGCAGTACTTC. Using reference TRBV5-1 and TRBJ2-7 for the parts outside the CDR3, the full variable domain is KAGVTQTPRYLIKTRGQQVTLSCSPISGHRSVSWYQQTPGQGLQFLFEYFSETQRNKGNFPGRFSGRQFSNSRSEMNVSTLELGDSALYLCASSFQPGLSSYEQYFGPGTRLTVT.

The rearrangement uses TRBV28 and TRBJ1-5, with TRBD1 identical over 9 bases. CDR1 is MDHEN, CDR2 SYDVKM, per germline. J was trimmed by 6 bases and V by 2 bases; bases with no gene match: 8. The CDR3 has 16 residues. The CDR3 loop reads CASSLRDREEAQPQHF. CDR3 nucleotides: TGTGCCAGCAGTTTACGGGACAGGGAGGAGGCTCAGCCCCAGCATTTT.

The chain has TRBV21-1 and TRBJ1-5; TRBD1, the table's D call, lacks a check against the DNA. TRBV21-1 has pseudogene status. This CDR3 contains 19 residues. The CDR3 loop is CASSKGPRNRGQSNQPQHF. As DNA, the CDR3 is TGTGCCAGCAGCAAGGGTCCGAGAAACCGGGGACAGAGTAATCAGCCCCAGCATTTT.

This chain links TRBV14 with TRBJ1-6; D remains unclear. V was trimmed by 4 bases and J by 8 bases, leaving 12 bases between them. This CDR3 has 14 amino acids. The germline V gene has CDR1 SGHDN and CDR2 FVKESK. The CDR3 bases are TGTGCCAGCAGCCTCCGCGGGTTCGATTCACCCCTCCACTTT. It codes for CASSLRGFDSPLHF.

V gene TRBV4-1 combines with J gene TRBJ2-2; TRBD2 matches at 11 bases. The CDR3 is made up of 18 amino acids. CDR1 and CDR2 from the germline V gene are MGHRA and YSYEKL. The V and J ends lost 3 bases and 7 bases, in that order; junction bases with no gene match: 13. CDR3 nucleotide sequence: TGCGCCAGCAGCCATGTCGGACTAGCGGGTGGACGGGGCGGGGAGCTGTTTTTT. This translates into CASSHVGLAGGRGGELFF.